This TCR beta chain was obtained from a study of OX40 agonist ivuxolimab in advanced cancers. Study details: Head and neck, renal cell, melanoma or hepatocellular carcinoma were the cancers that dose-escalation patients had. Study results and limitations: Doses of 0.1 to 3.0 mg/kg were accompanied by clonal expansion of CD4+ and CD8+ blood T cells by week 6.

The protocol was immunoSEQ multiplex PCR, while the TCRdb copy is restricted to in-frame clones and leaves out a portion. The table includes roughly 76,000 clones, over 75% detected once. J was trimmed by 0 bases and V by 5 bases; bases with no gene match: 15. The CDR3 loop spans 18 amino acids. Germline V gives CDR1 SEHNR, CDR2 FQNEAQ (reference sequence). Concerning this clone itself: Its specificity is unknown.

The genes are TRBV7-9 and TRBJ2-7, with TRBD2 matching 8 bases. The clonotype originates from an adult with an advanced solid tumor such as melanoma, head and neck, liver or kidney cancer. This sample comprised CD4+ or CD8+ T cells sorted from blood, obtained in a trial of the OX40 agonist ivuxolimab. In DNA, the CDR3 is TGTGCCAGCAGCCGATTACGAGCGGGAGCGACCCTCTCCTACGAGCAGTACTTC. It yields the protein CASSRLRAGATLSYEQYF.